This TCR beta chain was recorded in a study of CD8+CD57+ T cells in acquired aplastic anemia. Study-wide context: Roughly 3.2 ug was the average amount of DNA from sorted CD4+ and CD8+ cells. Notes on the study in general: Between patients and controls, CD8+ Simpson's diversity did not vary significantly. Patients and controls shared under 35 CD8+ CDR3 sequences, highly expressed in patients.

The CDR3 is 14 amino acids. With V trimmed by 3 bases and J by 5 bases, 5 bases remained unmatched. From germline, CDR1 is DFQATT and CDR2 SNEGSKA (reference sequence). Selection for sequencing was limited to patients who had shown CD8+CD57+ cell expansion by flow cytometry. A note on this clonotype: The antigen remains undetermined.

According to the study, genomic DNA was the template for TCR beta VDJ and CDR3 profiling. TCRdb itself ran the reads through MiXCR, one entry per CDR3 protein. The sample yields a few hundred thousand distinct CDR3 sequences, under 55% seen once. The sequence came from a human donor with aplastic anemia. The sequenced sample consisted of sorted CD4+, CD8+, or CD8+CD57+ T cells (not recorded which) from PBMCs. The chain has TRBV20-1 and TRBJ2-5; 11 nucleotides agree with TRBD1. The CDR3: CSASGTGGRETQYF. The CDR3 nucleotides are TGCAGTGCTAGTGGGACAGGGGGGCGGGAGACCCAGTACTTC.